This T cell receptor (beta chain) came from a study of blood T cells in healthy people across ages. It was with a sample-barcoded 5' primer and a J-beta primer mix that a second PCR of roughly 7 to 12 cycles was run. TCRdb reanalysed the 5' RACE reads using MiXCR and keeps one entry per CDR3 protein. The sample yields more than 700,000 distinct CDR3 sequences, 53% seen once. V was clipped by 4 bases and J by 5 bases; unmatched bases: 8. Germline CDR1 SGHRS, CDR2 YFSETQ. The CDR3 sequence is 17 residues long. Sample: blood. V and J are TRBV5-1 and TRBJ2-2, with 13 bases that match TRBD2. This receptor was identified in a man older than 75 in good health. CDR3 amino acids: CASSPRTSGSGTGELFF. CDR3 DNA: TGCGCCAGCAGCCCCAGGACTAGCGGGAGTGGAACCGGGGAGCTGTTTTTT.